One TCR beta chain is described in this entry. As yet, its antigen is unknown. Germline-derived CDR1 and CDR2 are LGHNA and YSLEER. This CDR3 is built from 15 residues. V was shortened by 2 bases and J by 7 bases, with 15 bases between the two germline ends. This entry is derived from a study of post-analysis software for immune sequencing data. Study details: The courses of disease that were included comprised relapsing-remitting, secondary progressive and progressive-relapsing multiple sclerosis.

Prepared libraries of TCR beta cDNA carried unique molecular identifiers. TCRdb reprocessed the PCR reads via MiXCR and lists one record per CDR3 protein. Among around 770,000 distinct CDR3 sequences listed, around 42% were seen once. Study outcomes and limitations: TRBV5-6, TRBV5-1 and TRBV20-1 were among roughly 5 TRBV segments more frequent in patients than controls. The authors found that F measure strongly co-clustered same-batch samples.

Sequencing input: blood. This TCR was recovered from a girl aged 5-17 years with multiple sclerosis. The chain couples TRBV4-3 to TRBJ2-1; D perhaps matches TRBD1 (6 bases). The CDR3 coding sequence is TGCGCCAGCAGCCAAAGTGGACAGTCTAGGAATGAGCAGTTCTTC. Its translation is CASSQSGQSRNEQFF.